These T cell receptor beta chains were read from a single sample in a study of shared clonotypes between healthy human individuals. Assay used: immunoSEQ multiplex PCR; TCRdb lists only in-frame clones, some missing. The sample records 550,000 to 800,000 clones, roughly 87% being singletons. The sample comprised memory CD8+ T cells from PBMCs. The receptors were gathered from a man between 18 and 35 years old in good health. Some clones in this sample may be carry-over from other donors' samples. The CDR3 runs from the conserved cysteine through the conserved F or W. A D gene is named only where the DNA matches it firmly. Not all rows give a size; the values are once, few, many and, for expanded clones, a class.

D: NA
J: TRBJ2-7
V: TRBV28
size: NA
CDR3: CASSFDTQYF
DNA: TGTGCCAGCAGTTTTGATACACAGTACTTC

D: TRBD2
J: TRBJ2-5
V: TRBV5-4
size: NA
CDR3: CASSFGRGGLAVQETQYF
DNA: TGTGCCAGCAGCTTTGGGCGGGGGGGACTAGCGGTCCAAGAGACCCAGTACTTC

D: TRBD2
J: TRBJ2-7
V: TRBV10-3
size: NA
CDR3: CAIRDGLAGSRGFSSYEQYF
DNA: TGTGCCATCAGGGACGGACTAGCGGGCAGCAGGGGATTCAGCTCCTACGAGCAGTACTTC

D: NA
J: TRBJ2-1
V: TRBV4-3
size: NA
CDR3: CASSQGRKGGSRDEQFF
DNA: TGCGCCAGCAGCCAAGGTCGGAAAGGGGGTTCTAGGGATGAGCAGTTCTTC

D: TRBD2
J: TRBJ2-7
V: TRBV27
size: NA
CDR3: CASSSAGTTEYEQYF
DNA: TGTGCCAGCAGTTCGGCCGGGACTACCGAATACGAGCAGTACTTC

D: NA
J: TRBJ1-1
V: TRBV19
size: NA
CDR3: CASRWRDEAFF
DNA: TGTGCTAGTAGGTGGAGAGATGAAGCTTTCTTT

D: TRBD2
J: TRBJ2-1
V: TRBV7-6
size: NA
CDR3: CASSLGGGRALDEQFF
DNA: TGTGCCAGCAGCTTAGGTGGCGGGAGGGCCCTGGATGAGCAGTTCTTC

D: NA
J: TRBJ2-7
V: TRBV9
size: NA
CDR3: CASSAGAGPNEQYF
DNA: TGTGCCAGCAGCGCGGGGGCAGGTCCCAACGAGCAGTACTTC

D: NA
J: TRBJ2-1
V: TRBV19
size: NA
CDR3: CASSSPPEGPHNEQFF
DNA: TGTGCCAGTAGTTCCCCTCCTGAGGGGCCCCACAATGAGCAGTTCTTC

D: NA
J: TRBJ1-2
V: TRBV7-3
size: NA
CDR3: CASSLGANYGYTF
DNA: TGTGCCAGCAGCTTAGGAGCTAACTATGGCTACACCTTC

D: NA
J: TRBJ2-2
V: TRBV1
size: NA
CDR3: CTSSLGLPRRELFF
DNA: TGCACCAGCAGCCTCGGACTCCCACGGAGGGAGCTGTTTTTT

D: TRBD1
J: TRBJ1-6
V: TRBV14
size: NA
CDR3: CASSFDRVAYNSPLHF
DNA: TGTGCCAGCAGCTTCGACAGGGTGGCCTATAATTCACCCCTCCACTTT

D: TRBD2
J: TRBJ2-2
V: TRBV27
size: NA
CDR3: CASTTSREVSGELFF
DNA: TGTGCCAGCACAACTAGTCGGGAGGTGTCCGGGGAGCTGTTTTTT

D: NA
J: TRBJ2-2
V: TRBV10-3
size: NA
CDR3: CAISDRATNTGELFF
DNA: TGTGCCATCAGTGACCGGGCTACTAACACCGGGGAGCTGTTTTTT

D: NA
J: TRBJ1-4
V: TRBV30
size: NA
CDR3: CAWSVSGFNEKLFF
DNA: TGTGCCTGGAGTGTATCAGGGTTTAATGAAAAACTGTTTTTT

D: TRBD2
J: TRBJ2-5
V: TRBV28
size: NA
CDR3: CASSPHFEVAGGGETQYF
DNA: TGTGCCAGCAGTCCCCACTTTGAGGTAGCGGGAGGGGGAGAGACCCAGTACTTC

D: NA
J: TRBJ2-1
V: TRBV5-5
size: NA
CDR3: CASSPELGGAHNEQFF
DNA: TGTGCCAGCAGCCCGGAGTTGGGGGGCGCGCACAATGAGCAGTTCTTC

D: NA
J: TRBJ2-7
V: TRBV14
size: NA
CDR3: CASSQVIGNEQYF
DNA: TGTGCCAGCAGCCAAGTAATAGGGAACGAGCAGTACTTC

D: NA
J: TRBJ2-7
V: TRBV11-2
size: NA
CDR3: CASSSSLGFDHEQYF
DNA: TGTGCCAGCAGCTCGTCCCTGGGATTTGATCACGAGCAGTACTTC

D: NA
J: TRBJ1-1
V: TRBV5-6
size: NA
CDR3: CASSFGTEAFF
DNA: TGTGCCAGCAGCTTTGGGACTGAAGCTTTCTTT

D: TRBD1
J: TRBJ2-1
V: TRBV28
size: NA
CDR3: CASNRAGDRGVVGEQFF
DNA: TGTGCCAGCAACCGAGCTGGGGACAGGGGGGTTGTTGGTGAGCAGTTCTTC

D: NA
J: TRBJ2-7
V: TRBV18
size: NA
CDR3: CASSPPPSYEQYF
DNA: TGTGCCAGCTCACCACCCCCGAGCTACGAGCAGTACTTC

D: NA
J: TRBJ1-1
V: TRBV6-5
size: NA
CDR3: CASRTPMNTEAFF
DNA: TGTGCCAGCAGAACACCCATGAACACTGAAGCTTTCTTT

D: NA
J: TRBJ2-2
V: TRBV28
size: NA
CDR3: CASSLRRFRDTGELFF
DNA: TGTGCCAGCAGTTTAAGGAGGTTCAGGGACACCGGGGAGCTGTTTTTT

D: TRBD1
J: TRBJ1-1
V: TRBV4-1
size: once
CDR3: CASSRGTGHTEAFF
DNA: TGCGCCAGCAGCCGAGGGACAGGCCACACTGAAGCTTTCTTT

D: NA
J: TRBJ2-2
V: TRBV7-9
size: NA
CDR3: CASSSGVVNTGELFF
DNA: TGTGCCAGCAGCTCAGGGGTCGTGAACACCGGGGAGCTGTTTTTT

D: TRBD1
J: TRBJ2-1
V: TRBV11-3
size: NA
CDR3: CASSDSADRTRYNEQFF
DNA: TGTGCCAGCAGCGATTCAGCGGACAGGACTCGCTACAATGAGCAGTTCTTC

D: TRBD2
J: TRBJ2-5
V: TRBV14
size: few
CDR3: CASSQSRLAGVGETQYF
DNA: TGTGCCAGCAGCCAATCCAGACTAGCGGGAGTGGGTGAGACCCAGTACTTC